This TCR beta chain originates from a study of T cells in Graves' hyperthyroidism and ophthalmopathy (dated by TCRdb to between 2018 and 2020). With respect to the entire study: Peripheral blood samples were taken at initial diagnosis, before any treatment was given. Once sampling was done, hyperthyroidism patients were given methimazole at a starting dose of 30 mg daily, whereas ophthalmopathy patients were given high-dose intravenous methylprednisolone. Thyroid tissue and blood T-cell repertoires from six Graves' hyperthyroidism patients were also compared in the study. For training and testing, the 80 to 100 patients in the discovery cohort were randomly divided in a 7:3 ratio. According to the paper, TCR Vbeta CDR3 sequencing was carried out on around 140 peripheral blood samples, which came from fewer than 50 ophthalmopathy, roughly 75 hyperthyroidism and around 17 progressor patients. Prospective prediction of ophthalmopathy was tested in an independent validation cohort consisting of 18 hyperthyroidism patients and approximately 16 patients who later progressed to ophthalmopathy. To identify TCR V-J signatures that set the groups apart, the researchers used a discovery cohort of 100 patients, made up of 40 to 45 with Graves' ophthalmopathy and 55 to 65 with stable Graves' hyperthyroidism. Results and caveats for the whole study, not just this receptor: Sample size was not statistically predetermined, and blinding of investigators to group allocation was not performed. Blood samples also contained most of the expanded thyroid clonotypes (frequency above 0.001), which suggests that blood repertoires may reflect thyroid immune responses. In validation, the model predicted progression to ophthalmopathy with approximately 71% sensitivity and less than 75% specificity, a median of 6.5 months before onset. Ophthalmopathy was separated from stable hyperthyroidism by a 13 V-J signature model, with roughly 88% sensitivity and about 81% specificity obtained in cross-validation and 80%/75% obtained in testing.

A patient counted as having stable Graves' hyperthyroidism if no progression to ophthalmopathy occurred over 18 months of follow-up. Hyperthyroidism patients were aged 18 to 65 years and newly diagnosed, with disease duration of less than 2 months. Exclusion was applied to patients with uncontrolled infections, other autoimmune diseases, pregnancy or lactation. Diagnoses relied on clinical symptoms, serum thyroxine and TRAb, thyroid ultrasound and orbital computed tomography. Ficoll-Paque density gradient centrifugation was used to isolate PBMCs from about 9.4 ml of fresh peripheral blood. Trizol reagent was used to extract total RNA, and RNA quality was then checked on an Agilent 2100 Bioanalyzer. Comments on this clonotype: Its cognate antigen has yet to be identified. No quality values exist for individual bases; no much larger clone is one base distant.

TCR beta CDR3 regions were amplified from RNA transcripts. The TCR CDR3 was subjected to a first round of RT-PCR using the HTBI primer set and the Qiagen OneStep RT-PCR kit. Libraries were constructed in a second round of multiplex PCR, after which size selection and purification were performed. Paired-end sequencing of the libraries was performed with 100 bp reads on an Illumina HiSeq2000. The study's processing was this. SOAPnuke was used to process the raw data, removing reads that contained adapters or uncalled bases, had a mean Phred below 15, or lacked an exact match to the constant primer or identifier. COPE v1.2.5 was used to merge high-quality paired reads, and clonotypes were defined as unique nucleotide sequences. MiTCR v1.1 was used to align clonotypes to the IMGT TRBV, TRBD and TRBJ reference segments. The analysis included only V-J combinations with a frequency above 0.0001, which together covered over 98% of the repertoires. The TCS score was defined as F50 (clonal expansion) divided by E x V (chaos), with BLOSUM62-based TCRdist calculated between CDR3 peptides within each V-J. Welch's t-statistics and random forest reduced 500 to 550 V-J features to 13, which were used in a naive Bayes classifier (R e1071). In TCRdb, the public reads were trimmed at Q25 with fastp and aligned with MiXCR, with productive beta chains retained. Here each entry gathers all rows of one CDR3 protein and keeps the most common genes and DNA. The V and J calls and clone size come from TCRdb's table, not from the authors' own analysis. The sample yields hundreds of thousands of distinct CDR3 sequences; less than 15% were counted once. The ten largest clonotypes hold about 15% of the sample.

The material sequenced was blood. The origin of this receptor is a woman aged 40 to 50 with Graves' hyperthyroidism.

The CDR3 region reads CASTTRPGLNRGYTF. The DNA sequence is given as TGTGCCAGTACCACTCGCCCCGGGCTCAATAGGGGCTACACCTTC. The rearranged segments are TRBV19 and TRBJ1-2, with an unclear D gene assignment. CDR1 and CDR2, looked up from the germline V gene (reference sequence), are LNHDA and SQIVND. V and J lose 7 bases and 8 bases, and a span of 23 bases separates them. Measured from the cysteine to the phenylalanine, the CDR3 is 15 residues long. The only DNA kept is the CDR3, 45 bases in frame from the first base.